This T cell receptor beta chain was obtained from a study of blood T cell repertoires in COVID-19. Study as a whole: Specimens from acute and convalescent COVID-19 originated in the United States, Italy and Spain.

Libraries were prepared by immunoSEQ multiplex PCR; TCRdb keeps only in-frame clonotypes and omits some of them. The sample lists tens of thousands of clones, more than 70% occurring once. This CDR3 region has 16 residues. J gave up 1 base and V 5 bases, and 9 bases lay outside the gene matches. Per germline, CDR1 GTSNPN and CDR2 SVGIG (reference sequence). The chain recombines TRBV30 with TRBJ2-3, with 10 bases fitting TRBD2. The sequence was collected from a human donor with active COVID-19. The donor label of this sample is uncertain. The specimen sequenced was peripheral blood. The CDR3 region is CAWSSRTSGRTDTQYF. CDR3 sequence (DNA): TGTGCCTGGTCCTCGAGGACTAGCGGCCGCACAGATACGCAGTATTTT.